The 29 T cell receptor beta chains below were found in one sample sequenced in a study of T cell changes during pregnancy in multiple sclerosis (dated by TCRdb to the late 2010s). The library was built by means of the immunoSEQ multiplex PCR assay. TCRdb's version of the immuneACCESS table is confined to in-frame rearrangements and falls short of the full clone set. An unresolved V gene accounts for under half of the shortfall where checked; the remainder is of unknown origin. The sample table records 25,000 to 40,000 clones; over 75% of these occur just once. The top ten hold approximately 6.1% of the sample. The sequenced sample was CD8+ T cells from peripheral blood mononuclear cells, obtained in the second trimester of pregnancy. These receptors were obtained from a female donor with multiple sclerosis, enrolled in a pregnancy study.

The CDR3: CASSLAGDYEQYF. DNA of the CDR3: TGTGCCAGCAGTCTGGCGGGAGACTACGAGCAGTACTTC. This chain uses TRBV6-5 with TRBJ2-7, with 7 nucleotides matching TRBD2. Unmatched junction bases numbered 4, after V lost 5 bases and J lost 3 bases. The CDR3 loop spans 13 amino acids. The germline V gene encodes CDR1 MNHEY and CDR2 SVGAGI.

The chain carries TRBV29-1 and TRBJ1-3, with D possibly matching TRBD1 (6 bases). Germline V gene lookup returns CDR1 SQVTM and CDR2 ANQGSEA. V lost 3 bases to trimming and J lost 0 bases, with 9 bases between them. This CDR3 has 14 residues. The CDR3 reads CSVEDSSSGNTIYF. The CDR3 DNA is TGCAGCGTTGAGGACAGTAGCTCTGGAAACACCATATATTTT.

The V and J genes are TRBV21-1 and TRBJ2-7; the D call TRBD2 from the table was never checked on the DNA. TRBV21-1 is recorded as a pseudogene. The CDR3 consists of 16 residues. The CDR3 here is CASSNISGRALYEQYF. The DNA of the CDR3 is TGTGCCAGCAGCAACATAAGCGGGAGGGCCCTATACGAGCAGTACTTC.

The CDR3 loop reads CASTMYNEQFF. The CDR3 bases are TGTGCCAGCACCATGTACAATGAGCAGTTCTTC. V gene TRBV27 combines with J gene TRBJ2-1, with D unresolved. The V end lost 7 bases, the J end lost 4 bases, and 5 bases lay between the germline ends. The CDR3 runs 11 residues. Germline CDR1 is MNHEY and CDR2 is SMNVEV (reference sequence).

This clone showed up just once. The rearrangement joins TRBV7-6 to TRBJ1-1; D gene unclear. The germline V gene encodes CDR1 SGHVS and CDR2 FNYEAQ. Trimming stripped 4 bases from V and 5 bases from J, with 17 bases between. The CDR3 extends over 15 amino acids. The CDR3 coding sequence is TGTGCCAGCAGCTACACTTTTGAGGGAATAACTGAAGCTTTCTTT. Amino acids: CASSYTFEGITEAFF.

The gene calls are TRBV5-1 and TRBJ2-3; D possibly corresponds to TRBD2 (5 bases). Germline V gene data show CDR1 as SGHRS and CDR2 as YFSETQ. The CDR3 length is 16 residues. The V end was cut by 0 bases, the J end by 4 bases, with 15 bases between. CDR3 amino acids: CASSLVGLAAADTQYF. The CDR3 DNA follows: TGCGCCAGCAGCTTGGTTGGGCTAGCAGCGGCAGATACGCAGTATTTT.

V gene TRBV7-9 combines with J gene TRBJ2-2, with TRBD2 as a possible D gene (6 bases). CDR3 length: 18 amino acids. The germline V gene has CDR1 SEHNR and CDR2 FQNEAQ (reference sequence). Trimming pared 2 bases from V and 1 base from J, leaving 17 bases between. CDR3 protein: CASSLLRLSGMNTGELFF. CDR3 in DNA: TGTGCCAGCAGCTTATTACGACTTAGCGGCATGAACACCGGGGAGCTGTTTTTT.

J is TRBJ1-2 and V is TRBV7-8; 9 bases match TRBD1. Germline V CDR1 and CDR2: SGHVS, FQNEAQ. The CDR3 runs 17 residues. The J segment lost 1 base and the V segment lost 5 bases, leaving 11 bases of the junction unmatched. As DNA, the CDR3 is TGTGCCAGCAGCCCTTACCGGGACAGGGCTTTTAACTATGGCTACACCTTC. Amino acids: CASSPYRDRAFNYGYTF.

The chain couples TRBV28 to TRBJ2-5; 13 nucleotides match TRBD2. CDR3 length equals 18 residues. V lost 5 bases and J lost 4; bases outside the gene matches: 13. Germline CDR1 MDHEN, CDR2 SYDVKM. The CDR3 protein is CASSDPKLAGGVGETQYF. In nucleotides, the CDR3 is TGTGCCAGCAGTGACCCCAAACTAGCGGGAGGGGTAGGAGAGACCCAGTACTTC.

This chain links TRBV6-6 with TRBJ1-1; 9 bases align to TRBD1. The germline V gene encodes CDR1 MNHNY and CDR2 SVGAGI (reference sequence). V lost 6 bases, J lost 10 bases, and 9 bases stayed unmatched. This CDR3 contains 13 residues. The CDR3 DNA sequence: TGTGCCAGCAGCCTAATGGACAGGGGTGGAGCTTTCTTT. Translating gives CASSLMDRGGAFF.

The chain couples TRBV19 to TRBJ1-2; D remains ambiguous. V was shortened by 0 bases and J by 2 bases, with 10 bases between the two germline ends. The CDR3 length is 15 residues. Germline lookup yields CDR1 LNHDA and CDR2 SQIVND (reference sequence). The CDR3 is CASSIDLGSNYGYTF. The CDR3 bases are TGTGCCAGTAGTATAGATCTAGGCAGCAACTATGGCTACACCTTC.

The chain links TRBV28 to TRBJ1-3; maybe TRBD1 (5 bases). Germline V gene sequence: CDR1 MDHEN, CDR2 SYDVKM. The CDR3 has 16 amino acids. V was shortened by 1 base and J by 0 bases, with 10 bases between the two germline ends. The CDR3: CASSLYQGTSGNTIYF. CDR3 sequence (DNA): TGTGCCAGCAGTTTATACCAGGGAACCTCTGGAAACACCATATATTTT.

The chain has TRBV9 and TRBJ2-1; perhaps TRBD2 as D (5 bases). Germline V gene data show CDR1 as SGDLS and CDR2 as YYNGEE. The CDR3 length is 13 residues. V was clipped by 0 bases and J by 8 bases, with 9 bases between them. The CDR3 loop reads CASSVDFSDEQFF. CDR3 coding DNA: TGTGCCAGCAGCGTAGATTTTAGCGATGAGCAGTTCTTC.

The genes are TRBV27 and TRBJ2-7, with 12 bases matching TRBD2. Trimming took 6 bases from V and 6 from J; bases not matched to a gene: 12. The CDR3 extends over 16 amino acids. CDR1 is MNHEY and CDR2 is SMNVEV in the germline V gene (reference sequence). DNA of the CDR3: TGTGCCAGCAGACCGGACCCTAGCGGGAGGGGTGGCGAGCAGTACTTC. It specifies CASRPDPSGRGGEQYF.

The CDR3 loop is CASSSKPGTSGKYEQYF. The CDR3 DNA sequence: TGTGCCAGCAGTTCCAAACCCGGGACTAGCGGGAAGTACGAGCAGTACTTC. The chain carries TRBV27 and TRBJ2-7; 13 nucleotides agree with TRBD2. The V gene end was trimmed by 4 bases and the J gene end by 4 bases; junction bases not matched to a gene: 10. The length of the CDR3 is 17 residues. Germline CDR1 reads MNHEY; CDR2 reads SMNVEV (reference sequence).

J is TRBJ2-3 and V is TRBV2; the D gene is possibly TRBD2 (5 bases). Germline assignment: CDR1 SNHLY and CDR2 FYNNEI. Trimming stripped 8 bases from V and 4 bases from J, with 19 bases between. The CDR3 consists of 15 residues. The CDR3 DNA reads TGTGCCAGCGGGTCTAGCCCGTCCCCGCCAGATACGCAGTATTTT. It specifies CASGSSPSPPDTQYF.

CDR3: CASIAFPGSNTEAFF. CDR3 DNA sequence: TGTGCCAGTATCGCTTTTCCGGGATCCAACACTGAAGCTTTCTTT. The chain combines TRBV19 with TRBJ1-1; no clear D gene. V gave up 7 bases and J gave up 2 bases, with 17 bases separating them. The length of the CDR3 is 15 residues. The germline V gene encodes CDR1 LNHDA and CDR2 SQIVND (reference sequence).

The J gene is TRBJ2-7, the V gene TRBV7-9; TRBD1 agrees at 7 bases. This CDR3 is built from 13 residues. The germline V gene encodes CDR1 SEHNR and CDR2 FQNEAQ (reference sequence). V was pared by 6 bases and J by 2 bases, with 4 bases of the junction left unmatched. CDR3 loop: CASRPQGTYEQYF. CDR3 sequence (DNA): TGTGCCAGCAGACCACAGGGGACCTACGAGCAGTACTTC. Using reference TRBV7-9 and TRBJ2-7 for the parts outside the CDR3, the full variable domain is DTGVSQNPRHKITKRGQNVTFRCDPISEHNRLYWYRQTLGQGPEFLTYFQNEAQLEKSRLLSDRFSAERPKGSFSTLEIQRTEQGDSAMYLCASRPQGTYEQYFGPGTRLTVT.

The J gene is TRBJ2-1, the V gene TRBV28; 10 positions agree with TRBD2. Losses at the gene ends were 6 bases for V and 4 bases for J; bases not matched to a gene: 3. Germline V gene data show CDR1 as MDHEN and CDR2 as SYDVKM. The CDR3 covers 14 residues. The CDR3 loop reads CASSSSGRYNEQFF. DNA of the CDR3: TGTGCCAGCAGCTCTAGCGGGAGATACAATGAGCAGTTCTTC. The full variable domain, rest sourced from reference TRBV28 and TRBJ2-1, is DVKVTQSSRYLVKRTGEKVFLECVQDMDHENMFWYRQDPGLGLRLIYFSYDVKMKEKGDIPEGYSVSREKKERFSLILESASTNQTSMYLCASSSSGRYNEQFFGPGTRLTVL.

The chain couples TRBV7-9 to TRBJ2-5, with 14 bases lining up with TRBD2. Per germline, CDR1 SEHNR and CDR2 FQNEAQ (reference sequence). Unmatched junction bases numbered 6, after V lost 4 bases and J lost 11 bases. This CDR3 comprises 14 residues. The DNA for the CDR3 is TGTGCCAGCAGCTCCGCCGGGACTAGCGGGGGTCAGTACTTC. Protein sequence: CASSSAGTSGGQYF. The full variable domain, completed using reference TRBV7-9 and TRBJ2-5, is DTGVSQNPRHKITKRGQNVTFRCDPISEHNRLYWYRQTLGQGPEFLTYFQNEAQLEKSRLLSDRFSAERPKGSFSTLEIQRTEQGDSAMYLCASSSAGTSGGQYFGPGTRLLVL.

The count of this clone is one. The chain recombines TRBV6-5 with TRBJ1-1, with D perhaps TRBD1 (5 bases). The CDR3 is 15 residues long. V was pared by 0 bases and J by 0 bases, with 8 bases between. Germline values: CDR1 MNHEY, CDR2 SVGAGI. This chain's CDR3 is CASSYSRQLNTEAFF. In DNA, the CDR3 is TGTGCCAGCAGTTACTCGAGACAGCTGAACACTGAAGCTTTCTTT.

CDR3 sequence: CASSFSGRRFSGELFF. The CDR3 DNA reads as TGTGCCAGTAGTTTTAGCGGGAGAAGGTTTTCCGGGGAGCTGTTTTTT. This chain links TRBV19 with TRBJ2-2, with TRBD2 matching over 9 bases. Germline CDR1 is LNHDA and CDR2 is SQIVND (reference sequence). V lost 5 bases and J lost 6; bases outside the gene matches: 10. The CDR3 length is 16 residues.

The chain recombines TRBV6-6 with TRBJ2-7; TRBD1 is a possible D gene (6 bases). Trimming pared 0 bases from V and 3 bases from J, leaving 15 bases between. The CDR3 is made up of 16 amino acids. In germline, CDR1 is MNHNY, CDR2 SVGAGI (reference sequence). The CDR3 nucleotides read TGTGCCAGCAGTTACTCGAGGGGGATGGGGAACTACGAGCAGTACTTC. Protein: CASSYSRGMGNYEQYF.

The chain is built from TRBV4-1 and TRBJ1-2; a possible D gene is TRBD1 (6 bases). The germline gives CDR1 MGHRA, CDR2 YSYEKL. The CDR3 runs 14 residues. V was shortened by 0 bases and J by 4 bases, with 9 bases between the two germline ends. The CDR3: CASSQEDSLYGYTF. The CDR3 region has the DNA TGCGCCAGCAGCCAAGAGGACAGCCTCTATGGCTACACCTTC.

This rearrangement joins TRBV6-1 to TRBJ2-6; D not resolved. Germline CDR1 is MNHNS and CDR2 is SASEGT. The length of the CDR3 is 15 residues. Between the trimmed V and J ends, which lost 3 bases and 4 bases, there was a span of 10 bases. The CDR3 DNA is TGTGCCAGCAGTGACTTGAGGAAAGGGGCCAACGTCCTGACTTTC. This codes for CASSDLRKGANVLTF.

This sequence joins TRBV9 and TRBJ2-3, with D perhaps TRBD1 (5 bases). This CDR3 contains 15 residues. The V end lost 4 bases, the J end lost 2 bases, and 14 bases lay between the germline ends. The germline CDR1 and CDR2 sequences are SGDLS and YYNGEE. CDR3 DNA sequence: TGTGCCAGCAGCCCGTGGGGCGAGCTCACAGATACGCAGTATTTT. It yields the protein CASSPWGELTDTQYF.

This sequence joins TRBV6-6 and TRBJ2-7; 9 nucleotides agree with TRBD1. The CDR3 loop spans 15 amino acids. Looked up from germline, CDR1 is MNHNY and CDR2 is SVGAGI (reference sequence). V gave up 4 bases and J gave up 6 bases; unmatched junction bases: 10. The CDR3 sequence: CASSLGQGVGGEQYF. Written as DNA, the CDR3 is TGTGCCAGCAGTTTGGGACAGGGAGTGGGCGGCGAGCAGTACTTC.

This sequence joins TRBV27 and TRBJ1-2, with D maybe TRBD1 (6 bases). V was pared by 6 bases and J by 5 bases, with 16 bases between. This CDR3 is built from 14 residues. Germline loops: CDR1 MNHEY, CDR2 SMNVEV (reference sequence). CDR3 nucleotide sequence: TGTGCCAGCAGCCCAGGACAGCCTGGTTATGGCTACACCTTC. Translating gives CASSPGQPGYGYTF.

The CDR3 sequence is CASSLAGEYEQYF. The CDR3 bases are TGTGCCAGCAGCTTGGCGGGGGAGTACGAGCAGTACTTC. This rearrangement joins TRBV5-8 to TRBJ2-7; maybe TRBD2 (6 bases). The length of the CDR3 is 13 residues. The germline V gene encodes CDR1 SGHTS and CDR2 YDEGEE. Trimming cost V 0 bases and J 4 bases, with 8 bases left between them.